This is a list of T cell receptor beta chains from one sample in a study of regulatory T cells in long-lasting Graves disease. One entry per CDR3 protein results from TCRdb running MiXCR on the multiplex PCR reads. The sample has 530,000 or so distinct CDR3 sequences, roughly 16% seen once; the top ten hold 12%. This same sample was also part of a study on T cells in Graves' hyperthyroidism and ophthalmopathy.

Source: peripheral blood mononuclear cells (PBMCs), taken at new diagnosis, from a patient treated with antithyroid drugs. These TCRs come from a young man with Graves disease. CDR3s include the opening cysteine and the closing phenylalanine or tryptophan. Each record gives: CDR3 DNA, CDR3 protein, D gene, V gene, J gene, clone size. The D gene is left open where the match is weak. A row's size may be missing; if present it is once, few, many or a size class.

cdr3_nt: TGTGCCAGCAGCTTAGACAGAATGACGTCTGGCTACACCTTC
cdr3_aa: CASSLDRMTSGYTF
d_call: .
v_call: TRBV7-9
j_call: TRBJ1-2
clone_size: once

cdr3_nt: TGTGCCAGCAGTACCCCCGGGACGGGCTCCTACGAGCAGTACTTC
cdr3_aa: CASSTPGTGSYEQYF
d_call: .
v_call: TRBV6-1
j_call: TRBJ2-7
clone_size: few

cdr3_nt: TGTGCCAGCAGTTATGGACAGGGGGGCACTGAAGCTTTCTTT
cdr3_aa: CASSYGQGGTEAFF
d_call: TRBD1
v_call: TRBV6-5
j_call: TRBJ1-1
clone_size: few

cdr3_nt: TGTGCCTGGAGTGTACAGGACCGGGCTGAAAAACTGTTTTTT
cdr3_aa: CAWSVQDRAEKLFF
d_call: .
v_call: TRBV30
j_call: TRBJ1-4
clone_size: many

cdr3_nt: TGCGCCAGCAGCCACCCTCGAGGACAGGTCCGCAATCAGCCCCAGCATTTT
cdr3_aa: CASSHPRGQVRNQPQHF
d_call: TRBD1
v_call: TRBV4-1
j_call: TRBJ1-5
clone_size: .

cdr3_nt: TGCAGTGCTAGAGCCCCACCCCGGGGCCCTGGCACAGATACGCAGTATTTT
cdr3_aa: CSARAPPRGPGTDTQYF
d_call: .
v_call: TRBV20-1
j_call: TRBJ2-3
clone_size: many

cdr3_nt: TGTGCCAGCAGTCTTACTTCTCGTAGAAGCCACGAGCAGTACTTC
cdr3_aa: CASSLTSRRSHEQYF
d_call: .
v_call: TRBV7-9
j_call: TRBJ2-7
clone_size: .

cdr3_nt: TGTGCCAGCAGCTCAGACAGATGGGGGGAAGAGACCCAGTACTTC
cdr3_aa: CASSSDRWGEETQYF
d_call: .
v_call: TRBV12-3/TRBV12-4
j_call: TRBJ2-5
clone_size: .

cdr3_nt: TGTGCCAGCAGCGGCGGGGGGTGGCAGGGAGGGAAGACCCAGTACTTC
cdr3_aa: CASSGGGWQGGKTQYF
d_call: TRBD2
v_call: TRBV5-4
j_call: TRBJ2-5
clone_size: .

cdr3_nt: TGTGCCATCTGGACAGACGACTTAAACTATGGCTACACCTTC
cdr3_aa: CAIWTDDLNYGYTF
d_call: .
v_call: TRBV30
j_call: TRBJ1-2
clone_size: many

cdr3_nt: TGTGCCAGCAGTTTATTCGGTCTAGCGGGAGGTTCGGAGGACCACGAGCAGTACTTC
cdr3_aa: CASSLFGLAGGSEDHEQYF
d_call: TRBD2
v_call: TRBV27
j_call: TRBJ2-7
clone_size: many

cdr3_nt: TGTGCCAGCAGCCCCCGGGGACAGGGGAGGAAAGAAAAACTGTTTTTT
cdr3_aa: CASSPRGQGRKEKLFF
d_call: TRBD1
v_call: TRBV7-2
j_call: TRBJ1-4
clone_size: few

cdr3_nt: TGTGCCTGGACTCTAGGCATTCAAGAGACCCAGTACTTC
cdr3_aa: CAWTLGIQETQYF
d_call: .
v_call: TRBV30
j_call: TRBJ2-5
clone_size: .

cdr3_nt: TGTGCCAGCAGCCCGGGCCGCGGGACCCAGTACTTC
cdr3_aa: CASSPGRGTQYF
d_call: .
v_call: TRBV7-6
j_call: TRBJ2-5
clone_size: .

cdr3_nt: TGTGCCAGCAGCTTTCGAGCGACTTATGGCTACACCTTC
cdr3_aa: CASSFRATYGYTF
d_call: .
v_call: TRBV7-4
j_call: TRBJ1-2
clone_size: few

cdr3_nt: TGTGCCAGCAGTTTCGTCGGAGCGGGTCCAGATACGCAGTATTTT
cdr3_aa: CASSFVGAGPDTQYF
d_call: .
v_call: TRBV12-3/TRBV12-4
j_call: TRBJ2-3
clone_size: many